Listed below are T cell receptor beta chains from one sample, sequenced in a study of T cell repertoires in cytomegalovirus infection. TCRdb re-called the reads with MiXCR, one entry per CDR3 protein. This sample has approximately 500,000 distinct CDR3 sequences, with around 10% found just once. The sequenced material came from PBMCs. The receptors stem from a human donor in good health (CMV status not recorded). Some clones in this sample may be carry-over from other donors' samples. Each CDR3 is given with its conserved first and last residue. The order of the fields is D gene, clone size, V gene, J gene, CDR3 DNA, CDR3 protein. A D gene is named only where the DNA matches it firmly. Size values are once, few and many counts, or a class for expanded clones, and some rows have none.

-	many	TRBV19	TRBJ1-6	TGTGCCAGTAGTATGTCGGGAATGGGATCACCCCTCCACTTT	CASSMSGMGSPLHF
-	few	TRBV29-1	TRBJ2-7	TGCAGCGTCGCACGGGACTCCTTTACCTACGAGCAGTACTTC	CSVARDSFTYEQYF
TRBD2	many	TRBV7-4	TRBJ2-4	TGTGCCAGCAGCGGTAGGGGACTAGCGGTAGCCAAAAACATTCAGTACTTC	CASSGRGLAVAKNIQYF
TRBD1	many	TRBV19	TRBJ2-1	TGTGCCAGTAGTACCCTGGACAGGGGAGCTGGCAATGAGCAGTTCTTC	CASSTLDRGAGNEQFF
-	-	TRBV11-2	TRBJ2-7	TGTGCCAGCAGCTCCTCCGGACAGGCCGGGGGTCCGTACTTC	CASSSSGQAGGPYF
-	many	TRBV6-1	TRBJ2-5	TGTGCCAGCAGTTGGGATGGGGAAGAGACCCAGTACTTC	CASSWDGEETQYF
TRBD2	once	TRBV30	TRBJ2-7	TGTGCTTGGAGGCTAGCGGGAGGGTCCTACGAGCAGTACTTC	CAWRLAGGSYEQYF
-	few	TRBV2	TRBJ2-7	TGTGCCAGCAGTGAAGAAGAGGGGGGGGTGGGGGAGCAGTACTTC	CASSEEEGGVGEQYF
-	few	TRBV10-3	TRBJ1-1	TGTGCCATCAGTGAAGTTGTTTCGAACACTGAAGCTTTCTTT	CAISEVVSNTEAFF
TRBD1	many	TRBV27	TRBJ1-1	TGTGCCAGCAGTTCGTTGACAGGGGGTGGCACTGAAGCTTTCTTT	CASSSLTGGGTEAFF
-	many	TRBV11-2	TRBJ1-4	TGTGCCAGCAGCTACCGGAGGGGGGAAAAACTGTTTTTT	CASSYRRGEKLFF
-	many	TRBV7-9	TRBJ2-7	TGTGCCAGCAGCTTAGTAAGCGACGAGCAGTACTTC	CASSLVSDEQYF
-	many	TRBV29-1	TRBJ2-2	TGCAGGTTCAGGCAGCAGGAAAAGAACACCGGGGAGCTGTTTTTT	CRFRQQEKNTGELFF
-	few	TRBV28	TRBJ2-1	TGTGCCAGCAGTTCCGCCGGACTTGAGGTGGGCGAGCAGTTCTTC	CASSSAGLEVGEQFF
-	many	TRBV12-3/TRBV12-4	TRBJ2-3	TGTGCCAGCAGTTCGTTCGCAGATACGCAGTATTTT	CASSSFADTQYF
TRBD2	-	TRBV12-3/TRBV12-4	TRBJ2-3	TGTGCCAGCAGGCTAGCGGGGACCCCCACAGATACGCAGTATTTT	CASRLAGTPTDTQYF
TRBD1	many	TRBV18	TRBJ1-5	TGTGCCAGCTCACCAGGACAGGGGATCCAGCCCCAGCATTTT	CASSPGQGIQPQHF
TRBD1	many	TRBV6-1	TRBJ1-4	TGTGCCAGCAGTCCCCGGGACAGACCCAATGAAAAACTGTTTTTT	CASSPRDRPNEKLFF
TRBD2	many	TRBV7-2	TRBJ2-3	TGTGCCAGCAGCCTCGGCCTAGCGGTCACAGATACGCAGTATTTT	CASSLGLAVTDTQYF
TRBD2	many	TRBV20-1	TRBJ2-3	TGCAGTGCTAGAGATCGGGGGGGACTAGCGGGGAGGTGGGGCACAGATACGCAGTATTTT	CSARDRGGLAGRWGTDTQYF
-	many	TRBV3-1	TRBJ2-3	TGTGCCAGCAGGCCAAAAGCCCACACAGATACGCAGTATTTT	CASRPKAHTDTQYF
-	many	TRBV11-3	TRBJ2-2	TGTGCCAGCAGCTTAGGGTCCCATCATGGTGGGGAGCTGTTTTTT	CASSLGSHHGGELFF
-	-	TRBV20-1	TRBJ2-2	TGCAGCGTCAGGGGGGGAGCGAACACCGGGGAGCTGTTTTTT	CSVRGGANTGELFF
-	many	TRBV12-3/TRBV12-4	TRBJ2-4	TGTGCCAGCAGTCCCGCGGGCCCCACTACCGCGGCCAAAAACATTCAGTACTTC	CASSPAGPTTAAKNIQYF
-	many	TRBV6-2/TRBV6-3	TRBJ2-2	TGTGCCAGCAGTTTCCGGGGGCCGAGCACCGGGGAGCTGTTTTTT	CASSFRGPSTGELFF
TRBD1	many	TRBV7-8	TRBJ1-1	TGTGCCAGCAGCTCCGAAGGACAGGGTAGGGTTAGAGCTTTCTTT	CASSSEGQGRVRAFF
-	many	TRBV7-2	TRBJ2-2	TGTGCCAGCAGCTTATACGCCCTTACCGGGGAGCTGTTTTTT	CASSLYALTGELFF
-	many	TRBV24-1	TRBJ2-1	TGTGCCACCAGCGCTCAGGGGCGCAATGAGCAGTTCTTC	CATSAQGRNEQFF
-	few	TRBV20-1	TRBJ2-1	TGCAGAGGGCTTTTGGGAGAAAATGAGCAGTTCTTC	CRGLLGENEQFF
-	many	TRBV11-1	TRBJ2-1	TGTGCCAGCAGCGATACAGGGTTGGCCTACAATGAGCAGTTCTTC	CASSDTGLAYNEQFF
TRBD1	-	TRBV5-6	TRBJ1-1	TGTGCCAGCAGGTATACAGGGGGAAACACTGAAGCTTTCTTT	CASRYTGGNTEAFF
TRBD1	-	TRBV5-1	TRBJ1-1	TGCGCCAGCAGCGAGCAAACAGGGGGGACTGAAGCTTTCTTT	CASSEQTGGTEAFF